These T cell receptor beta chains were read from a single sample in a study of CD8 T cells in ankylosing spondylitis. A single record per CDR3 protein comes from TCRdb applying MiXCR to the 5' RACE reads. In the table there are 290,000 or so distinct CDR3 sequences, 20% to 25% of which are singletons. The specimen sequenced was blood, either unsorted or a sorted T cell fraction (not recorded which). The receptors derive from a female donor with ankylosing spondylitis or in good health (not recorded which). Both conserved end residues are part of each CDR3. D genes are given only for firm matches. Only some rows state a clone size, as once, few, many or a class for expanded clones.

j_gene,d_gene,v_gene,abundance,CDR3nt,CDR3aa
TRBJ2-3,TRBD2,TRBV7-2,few,TGTGCCAGCAGCTTAAGACTAGCGGGAGGAGCGCAGTATTTT,CASSLRLAGGAQYF
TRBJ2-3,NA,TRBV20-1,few,TGCAGTGCTAGAGATCTAGTATCCCCCCCAGATACGCAGTATTTT,CSARDLVSPPDTQYF
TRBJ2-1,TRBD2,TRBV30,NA,TGTGCCTGGAGTGGGTCCAGGACTAGCGGCTACAATGAGCAGTTCTTC,CAWSGSRTSGYNEQFF
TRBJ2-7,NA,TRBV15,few,TGTGCCACCAGCGCCGGACTGGTCTACGAGCAGTACTTC,CATSAGLVYEQYF
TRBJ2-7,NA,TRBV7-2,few,TGTGCCAGCAGCCAAGATAGACCCTACGAGCAGTACTTC,CASSQDRPYEQYF
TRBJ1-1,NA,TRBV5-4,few,TGTGCCAGCAGCCCCGAGGCCCCGAACACTGAAGCTTTCTTT,CASSPEAPNTEAFF
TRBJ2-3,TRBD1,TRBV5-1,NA,TGCGCCAGCAGCTTTGACAGGGTAGGGACAGATACGCAGTATTTT,CASSFDRVGTDTQYF
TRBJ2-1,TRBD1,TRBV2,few,TGTGCCAGCAGGGATATTGGGACAGGGAATTACAATGAGCAGTTCTTC,CASRDIGTGNYNEQFF
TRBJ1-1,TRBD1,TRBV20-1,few,TGCAGTCCTTACAGGGGGCGAGACACTGAAGCTTTCTTT,CSPYRGRDTEAFF
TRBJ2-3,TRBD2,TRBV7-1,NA,TGTGCCAGCAGCTCTAGCGGGAGAGAAACAGATACGCAGTATTTT,CASSSSGRETDTQYF
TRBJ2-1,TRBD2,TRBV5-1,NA,TGCGCCAGCAGCTTGTCTAGCGGGTCCCACAATGAGCAGTTCTTC,CASSLSSGSHNEQFF
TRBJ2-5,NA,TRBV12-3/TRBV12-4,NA,TGTGCCAGCAGTCCCCGAGGGGGAGGCGAGATCCAGTACTTC,CASSPRGGGEIQYF
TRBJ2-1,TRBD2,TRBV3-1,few,TGTGCCAGCAGCCAAGATTTTGCTAGCGGGAGGGCCAATGAGCAGTTCTTC,CASSQDFASGRANEQFF
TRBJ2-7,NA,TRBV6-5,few,TGTGCCAGCAGTTGGTCAGCTCCCTACGAGCAGTACTTC,CASSWSAPYEQYF
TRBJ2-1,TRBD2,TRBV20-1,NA,TGCAGTGCTAGAGATCCTAGCGGGAGGGTCTACAATGAGCAGTTCTTC,CSARDPSGRVYNEQFF
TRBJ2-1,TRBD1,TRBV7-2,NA,TGTGCCAGCAGCTTGAACAGGGGTGGTGAGCAGTTCTTC,CASSLNRGGEQFF
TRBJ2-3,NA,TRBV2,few,TGTGCCAGCAGTGTAGGGGCAGATACGCAGTATTTT,CASSVGADTQYF
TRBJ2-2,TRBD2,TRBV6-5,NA,TGTGCCAGCAGTTACGGGTCTAGCGGGAGGGCCTGGAACACCGGGGAGCTGTTTTTT,CASSYGSSGRAWNTGELFF
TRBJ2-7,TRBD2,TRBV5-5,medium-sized,TGTGCCAGCAGCCAACCGGGACTAGCGGGAGGAGGTCACGAGCAGTACTTC,CASSQPGLAGGGHEQYF
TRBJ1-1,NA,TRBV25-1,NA,TGTGCCAGCAGTGTTACAGATTGGAACACTGAAGCTTTCTTT,CASSVTDWNTEAFF
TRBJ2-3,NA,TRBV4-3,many,TGCGCCAGCAGCCCTCAACTGCTAGGGAGAGGGGCAGATACGCAGTATTTT,CASSPQLLGRGADTQYF
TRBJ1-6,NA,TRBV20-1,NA,TGCAGTGCTAGAGATCTAAGGAGACAGTATAATTCACCCCTCCACTTT,CSARDLRRQYNSPLHF
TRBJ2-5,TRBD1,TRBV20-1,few,TGCAGTGCTAGCCCCGGGACAGGGCTTTATTGGGAGACCCAGTACTTC,CSASPGTGLYWETQYF
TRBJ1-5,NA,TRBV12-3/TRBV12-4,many,TGTGCCAGCAGGGGGTCGAGAGGTCCAGTTCAGCCCCAGCATTTT,CASRGSRGPVQPQHF
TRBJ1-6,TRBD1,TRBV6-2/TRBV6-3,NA,TGTGCCAGCAGTTACGTCGGGGACAGCAATTCACCCCTCCACTTT,CASSYVGDSNSPLHF
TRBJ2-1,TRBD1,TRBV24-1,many,TGTGCCATACAGGGGGCTAGAAACAATGAGCAGTTCTTC,CAIQGARNNEQFF
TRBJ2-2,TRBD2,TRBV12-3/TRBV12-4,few,TGTGCCAGCAGTTTCGGGCCTAGCGGGAACACCGGGGAGCTGTTTTTT,CASSFGPSGNTGELFF
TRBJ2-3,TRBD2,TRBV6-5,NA,TGTGCCAGCAGTTTTAGCGGGAGGACAGATACGCAGTATTTT,CASSFSGRTDTQYF
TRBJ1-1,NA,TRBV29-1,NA,TGCAGCGTTGAGTCAAACACTGAAGCTTTCTTT,CSVESNTEAFF
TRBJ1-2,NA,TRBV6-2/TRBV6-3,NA,TGTGCCAGCAGTTACGCAGGACAGCCCTCAGTGAACTATGGCTACACCTTC,CASSYAGQPSVNYGYTF
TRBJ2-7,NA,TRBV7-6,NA,TGTGCCAGCAGCTTACCTGACACACTTCACGTTATCTCCTACGAGCAGTACTTC,CASSLPDTLHVISYEQYF
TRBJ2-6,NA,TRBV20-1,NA,TGCAGTGCTTGTATCTCGGGGGCCAACGTCCTGACTTTC,CSACISGANVLTF
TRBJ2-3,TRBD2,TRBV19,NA,TGTGCCACCCAACCCGGGACTAGAATGGCAGATACGCAGTATTTT,CATQPGTRMADTQYF
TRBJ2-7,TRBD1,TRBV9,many,TGTGCCAGCAGCGCAGTTGGGACAGGGGGCTACGAGCAGTACTTC,CASSAVGTGGYEQYF
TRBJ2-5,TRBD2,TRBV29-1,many,TGCAGCGTTGATAGAGCGGGAAAAGAGACCCAGTACTTC,CSVDRAGKETQYF
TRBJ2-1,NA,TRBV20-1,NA,TGCAGTGCTAGTCTCACTCAGAATGAGCAGTTCTTC,CSASLTQNEQFF
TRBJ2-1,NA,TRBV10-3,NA,TGTGCCATCAGTGAAAGCTCTCCCTACAATGAGCAGTTCTTC,CAISESSPYNEQFF
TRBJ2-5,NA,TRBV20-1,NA,TGCAGTGCTAGAGATTTCGCCTCCCAGGGGACCCAGTACTTC,CSARDFASQGTQYF
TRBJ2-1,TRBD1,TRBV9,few,TGTGCCAGCAGCATAAGACAGGGGAATGGGGATGAGCAGTTCTTC,CASSIRQGNGDEQFF
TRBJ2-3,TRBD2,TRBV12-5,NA,TGTGCTAGTGGTTTGTCACGCAGCGGGAGAACAGATACGCAGTATTTT,CASGLSRSGRTDTQYF
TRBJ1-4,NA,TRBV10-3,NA,TGTGCCATCAGAGAAACAGCCAACTCAGGAGAAAAACTGTTTTTT,CAIRETANSGEKLFF
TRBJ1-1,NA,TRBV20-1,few,TGCAGTGCTAGAGTTTCAGGGAGGGTGAACACTGAAGCTTTCTTT,CSARVSGRVNTEAFF
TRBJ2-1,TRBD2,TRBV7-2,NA,TGTGCCAGCAGCTCTAGCGGGAACAACAATGAGCAGTTCTTC,CASSSSGNNNEQFF
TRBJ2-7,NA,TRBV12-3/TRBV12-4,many,TGTGCCAGCAGTTTAGGTGACGCAGAAAGACACGAGCAGTACTTC,CASSLGDAERHEQYF
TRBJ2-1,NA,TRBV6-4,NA,TGTGCCAGCAGTGAGCTTGCGAAGGACAATGAGCAGTTCTTC,CASSELAKDNEQFF
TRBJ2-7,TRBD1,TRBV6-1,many,TGTGCCAGCAGGTTTGCCGGGACAGGGGGTTACGAGCAGTACTTC,CASRFAGTGGYEQYF
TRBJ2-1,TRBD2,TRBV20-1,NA,TGCAGTGCTGGTAGCGGGAGCTCCTACAATGAGCAGTTCTTC,CSAGSGSSYNEQFF
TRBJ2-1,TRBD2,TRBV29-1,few,TGCAGCGCGACCACTCCGTCGGGGGGGAGCTCCTACAATGAGCAGTTCTTC,CSATTPSGGSSYNEQFF
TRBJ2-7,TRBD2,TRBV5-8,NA,TGTGCCAGCAGATTGGAACTAGCGGGAGGTCGTGAGCAGTACTTC,CASRLELAGGREQYF
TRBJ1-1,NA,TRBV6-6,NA,TGTGCCAGCAGTTACTCGACATACACTGAAGCTTTCTTT,CASSYSTYTEAFF
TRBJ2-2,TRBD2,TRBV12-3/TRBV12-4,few,TGTGCCAGCAGCCTAGCGGGAGACCTCGGGGAGCTGTTTTTT,CASSLAGDLGELFF
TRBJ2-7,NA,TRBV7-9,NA,TGTGCCAGCAGCTTAGCGACGGCGGGCGAGCAGTACTTC,CASSLATAGEQYF
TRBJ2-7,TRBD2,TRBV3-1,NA,TGTGCCAGCAGCCCCAAGGGATACCTAGCGGGGCCCTCCTACGAGCAGTACTTC,CASSPKGYLAGPSYEQYF